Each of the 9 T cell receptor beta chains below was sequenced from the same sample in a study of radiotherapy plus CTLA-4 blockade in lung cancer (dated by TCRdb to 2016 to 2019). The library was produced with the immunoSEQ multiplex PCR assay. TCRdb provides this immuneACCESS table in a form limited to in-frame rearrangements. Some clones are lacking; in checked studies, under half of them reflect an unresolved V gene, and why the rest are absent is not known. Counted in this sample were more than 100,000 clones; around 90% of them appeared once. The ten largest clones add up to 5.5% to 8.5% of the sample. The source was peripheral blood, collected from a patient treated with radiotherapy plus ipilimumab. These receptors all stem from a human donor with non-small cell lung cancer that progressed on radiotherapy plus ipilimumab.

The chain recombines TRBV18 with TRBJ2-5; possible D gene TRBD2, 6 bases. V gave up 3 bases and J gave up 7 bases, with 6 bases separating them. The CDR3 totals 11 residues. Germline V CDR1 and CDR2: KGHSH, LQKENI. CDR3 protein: CASSPGGTQYF. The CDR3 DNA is TGTGCCAGCTCACCGGGAGGGACCCAGTACTTC.

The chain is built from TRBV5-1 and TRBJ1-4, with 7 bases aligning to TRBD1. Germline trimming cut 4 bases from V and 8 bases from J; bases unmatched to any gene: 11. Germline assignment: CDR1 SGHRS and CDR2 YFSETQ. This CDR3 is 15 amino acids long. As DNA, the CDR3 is TGCGCCAGCAGCCCAACCGGGACGACAGGGGAAAAACTGTTTTTT. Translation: CASSPTGTTGEKLFF. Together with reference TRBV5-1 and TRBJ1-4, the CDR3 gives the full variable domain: KAGVTQTPRYLIKTRGQQVTLSCSPISGHRSVSWYQQTPGQGLQFLFEYFSETQRNKGNFPGRFSGRQFSNSRSEMNVSTLELGDSALYLCASSPTGTTGEKLFFGSGTQLSVL.

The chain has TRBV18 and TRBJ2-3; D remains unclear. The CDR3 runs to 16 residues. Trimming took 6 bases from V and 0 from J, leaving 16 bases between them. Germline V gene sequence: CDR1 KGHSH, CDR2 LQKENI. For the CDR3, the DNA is TGTGCCAGCTCGTCCAACGTGGGTTCTAGCACAGATACGCAGTATTTT. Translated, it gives CASSSNVGSSTDTQYF. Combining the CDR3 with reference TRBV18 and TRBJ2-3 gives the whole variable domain NAGVMQNPRHLVRRRGQEARLRCSPMKGHSHVYWYRQLPEEGLKFMVYLQKENIIDESGMPKERFSAEFPKEGPSILRIQQVVRGDSAAYFCASSSNVGSSTDTQYFGPGTRLTVL.

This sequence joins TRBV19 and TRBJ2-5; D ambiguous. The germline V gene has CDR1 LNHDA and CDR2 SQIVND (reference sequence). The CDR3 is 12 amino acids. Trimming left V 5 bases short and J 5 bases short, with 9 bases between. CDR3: CASSSGFETQYF. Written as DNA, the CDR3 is TGTGCCAGTAGTTCAGGTTTTGAGACCCAGTACTTC.

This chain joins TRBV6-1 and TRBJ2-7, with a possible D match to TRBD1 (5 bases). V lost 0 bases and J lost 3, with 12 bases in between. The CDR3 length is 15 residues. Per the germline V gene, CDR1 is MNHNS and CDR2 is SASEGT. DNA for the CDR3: TGTGCCAGCAGTGAAGCCAGGACATGGGTCTACGAGCAGTACTTC. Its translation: CASSEARTWVYEQYF.

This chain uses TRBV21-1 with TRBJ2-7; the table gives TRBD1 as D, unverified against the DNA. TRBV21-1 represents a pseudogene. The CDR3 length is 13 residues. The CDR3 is CASSARGEGEQYF. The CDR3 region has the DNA TGTGCCAGCAGCGCCAGGGGAGAGGGGGAGCAGTACTTC.

This CDR3 reads CSVSGRAGTDTQYF. CDR3 nucleotide sequence: TGCAGCGTTTCCGGGCGGGCCGGCACAGATACGCAGTATTTT. This rearrangement joins TRBV29-1 to TRBJ2-3, with D possibly matching TRBD2 (5 bases). Trimming pared 5 bases from V and 1 base from J, leaving 13 bases between. Germline CDR1 is SQVTM and CDR2 is ANQGSEA. The CDR3 is made up of 14 amino acids.

The CDR3 DNA is TGTGCCAGCAGCTTGGGGCCTAGCGGCACCGGGGAGCTGTTTTTT. As protein: CASSLGPSGTGELFF. This rearrangement joins TRBV5-6 to TRBJ2-2, with TRBD2 identical over 7 bases. V lost 0 bases and J lost 4; bases outside the gene matches: 3. The CDR3 consists of 15 residues. The germline gives CDR1 SGHDT, CDR2 YYEEEE.

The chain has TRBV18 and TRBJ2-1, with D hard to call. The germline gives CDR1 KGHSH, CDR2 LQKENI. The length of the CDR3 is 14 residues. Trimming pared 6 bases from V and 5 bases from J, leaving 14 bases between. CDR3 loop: CASSQFRADNEQFF. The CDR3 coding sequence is TGTGCCAGCTCCCAATTTCGGGCTGACAATGAGCAGTTCTTC.